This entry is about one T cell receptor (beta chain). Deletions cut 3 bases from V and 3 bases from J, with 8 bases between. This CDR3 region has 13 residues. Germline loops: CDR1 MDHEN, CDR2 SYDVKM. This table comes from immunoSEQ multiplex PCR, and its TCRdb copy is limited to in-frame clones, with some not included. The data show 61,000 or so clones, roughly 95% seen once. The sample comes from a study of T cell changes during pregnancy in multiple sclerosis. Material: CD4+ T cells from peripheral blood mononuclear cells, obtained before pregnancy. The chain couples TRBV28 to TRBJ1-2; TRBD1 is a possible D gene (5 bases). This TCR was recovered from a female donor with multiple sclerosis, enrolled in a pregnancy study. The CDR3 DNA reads TGTGCCAGCAGTTTCGGAGGGGACTATGGCTACACCTTC. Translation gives CASSFGGDYGYTF.